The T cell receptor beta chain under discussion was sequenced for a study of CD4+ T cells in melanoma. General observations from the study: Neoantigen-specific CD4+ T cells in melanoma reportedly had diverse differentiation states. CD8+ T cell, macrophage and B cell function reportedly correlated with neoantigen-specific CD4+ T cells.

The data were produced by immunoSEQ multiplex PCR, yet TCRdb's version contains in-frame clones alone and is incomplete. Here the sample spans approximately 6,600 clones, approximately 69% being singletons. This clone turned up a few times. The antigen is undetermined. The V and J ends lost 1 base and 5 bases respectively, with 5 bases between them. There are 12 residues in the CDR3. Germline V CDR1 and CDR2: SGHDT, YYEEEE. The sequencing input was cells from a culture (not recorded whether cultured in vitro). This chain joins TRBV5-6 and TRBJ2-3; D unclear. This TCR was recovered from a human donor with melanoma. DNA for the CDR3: TGTGCCAGCAGCTTGACTGAAGATACGCAGTATTTT. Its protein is CASSLTEDTQYF. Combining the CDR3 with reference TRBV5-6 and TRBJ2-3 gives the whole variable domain DAGVTQSPTHLIKTRGQQVTLRCSPKSGHDTVSWYQQALGQGPQFIFQYYEEEERQRGNFPDRFSGHQFPNYSSELNVNALLLGDSALYLCASSLTEDTQYFGPGTRLTVL.